This T cell receptor beta chain comes out of a study of shared clonotypes between healthy human individuals (dated by TCRdb to about 2020). At the level of the whole study: A few men and two women, aged 18 to 49 years, made up the cohort. Per donor, three plates each were used for CD4 naive and CD4 memory, two for CD8 naive, and one for CD8 memory. To estimate repertoire size and how much clonotypes are shared between individuals, the study performed deep sequencing of blood TCR repertoires from about 5 healthy adults. Libraries were prepared and TCR repertoires were sequenced by different laboratories using diverse techniques, in order to increase sequencing depth and limit assay-specific biases. Leukapheresis yielded between about 0.94 and 10 billion PBMCs per donor. The paper's findings and limits, for the study overall: Compared with non-shared clonotypes, clonotypes shared by all four sorted-subset donors had higher generation probabilities. Incomplete sequencing was indicated by rarefaction of sorted-subset datasets, despite the large sequencing depth. Estimated clonotype richness was generally larger for naive than for memory subsets. Based on pairwise subsampling, the degree of clonotype sharing among donors was expected to be affected by sequencing depth. Because the study included only a small number of donors, the genetic and exposure-history diversity represented was limited. Sampling was limited to blood, and TCR repertoires in tissue likely differ from TCR repertoires in blood. Across several donors, around 5% of naive CD4, roughly 3.5% of naive CD8, around 2.5% of memory CD4, and approximately 0.4% of memory CD8 clonotypes were shared.

Note on this clone: Its binding antigen is unknown. No base quality information exists; no much larger clone differs at one position.

The donors were healthy, HIV-negative adults who had no recently reported acute infections or vaccinations. Every donor was a Caucasian adult living in Nashville, Tennessee, USA. CD4+ T cells were enriched through magnetic negative selection, after which naive cells were positively selected on CD45RA and the remaining negative fraction served as the memory subset. Blood was obtained by leukapheresis, after which PBMCs were separated by Ficoll-Histopaque density gradient centrifugation and cryopreserved in liquid nitrogen vapor phase. Analytical flow cytometry was used to check the purity and quantity of every magnetically sorted T cell population. Genomic DNA was isolated from every sorted fraction and measured by UV absorbance on a Nanodrop 2000c. The germline V gene yields SGHTS for CDR1 and YDEGEE for CDR2. The CDR3 covers 14 residues, taking in both the cysteine and the phenylalanine. Of the read, only the CDR3 DNA is kept; its 42 bases are in frame from base 1. V gives up 0 bases and J gives up 2 bases, and the segment between their germline ends measures 8 bases.

TCR CDR3 regions were amplified from genomic DNA by multiplex PCR using the deep immunoSEQ assay. Extracted genomic DNA from each cell subset was distributed evenly across all wells of several immunoSEQ 96-well plates, and each plate was treated as a replicate. Each replicate PCR for sorted subsets received around 210 ng genomic DNA, equal to roughly 30,000 T cell genomes. Purified libraries were quantified with a Qubit 3.0 fluorometer, sized on a Bioanalyzer 2100, and re-quantified with the KAPA Library Quantification kit. Every immunoSEQ 96-well plate was sequenced on a dedicated single-read 150-cycle Illumina NextSeq 550 flow cell. In the authors' own workflow: Because the immunoSEQ output included only junctional sequences and no quality scores, the filtering could not be the same as the filtering used for full-length reads. To assign V/J genes and CDR3, sequences were annotated using PyIR, a Python wrapper for IgBLAST v1.9, with IMGT germline references. Any read was removed if the V/J assignment was weak (E-value above 1e-6), the CDR3 was missing, or the read contained stop codons, out-of-frame junctions, or ambiguous translated residues. V3J clonotypes were defined as sequences sharing an identical inferred V gene, J gene, and CDR3 amino acid sequence. Percentage overlap between repertoires was calculated by dividing the number of shared unique clonotypes by the size of the smaller repertoire. Richness of each repertoire was evaluated using RTK rarefaction, the Chao1 estimator, and Recon v2.1 estimates of unobserved clonotypes. OLGA was used to compute generation probabilities for all TCRbeta clonotypes that the gDNA method yielded from four donors. The source is immuneACCESS, and TCRdb retained only in-frame sequences with V and J called. Part of the clones is not carried over; for the studies checked, unresolved V genes explain less than half of this, and the remainder is unexplained. The V and J calls and clone size are taken from that table; D and trimming were inferred from the DNA. This sample gives fewer than 400,000 clones in total; roughly 70% of them show up just once. 10% to 13% of the sample lies in the top ten.

The receptor's source is a man younger than 40 in good health. The rearrangement joined TRBV5-8 to TRBJ2-5; the D gene cannot be named for sure. Sequencing was carried out using memory CD4+ T cells sorted from blood. This specimen's cell subset or site label, per the study, means: CD45RA-negative fraction. The CDR3 region: CASSLDGPQETQYF. The DNA sequence reads TGTGCCAGCAGCTTGGACGGGCCTCAAGAGACCCAGTACTTC.